These 20 T cell receptor beta chains came from one sample sequenced in a study of T cells in Graves' hyperthyroidism and ophthalmopathy (dated by TCRdb to between 2018 and 2021). Library prep was done by multiplex PCR. The sample was run on an Illumina HiSeq 2000. The TCR beta CDR3 regions were amplified from the RNA transcripts. The TCR CDR3 was subjected to a first round of RT-PCR using the HTBI primer set and the Qiagen OneStep RT-PCR kit. TCRdb cleaned the public reads at Q25 with fastp, built clones with MiXCR and kept in-frame beta chains. Every CDR3 protein is listed once, alongside the most common genes and DNA of its rows. Across this sample there are roughly 500,000 distinct CDR3 sequences, with 15% to 20% seen only once. The ten largest clones add up to 29% of the sample. Sequencing used blood. The receptors shown here come from a woman aged 25 to 39 with Graves' ophthalmopathy.

This clonotype was counted many times. The chain links TRBV28 to TRBJ1-6; 9 nucleotides line up with TRBD1. CDR1 is MDHEN and CDR2 is SYDVKM in the germline V gene. J was trimmed by 10 bases and V by 4 bases; bases with no gene match: 8. This CDR3 is built from 15 residues. Here the CDR3 reads CASSSSGTGTSPLHF. DNA for the CDR3: TGTGCCAGCAGTTCGTCCGGGACAGGGACGTCACCCCTCCACTTT.

There are many counts of this clonotype. This chain joins TRBV2 and TRBJ1-5; D remains ambiguous. The CDR3 extends over 13 amino acids. V was clipped by 8 bases and J by 4 bases, with 12 bases between them. Germline-derived CDR1 and CDR2 are SNHLY and FYNNEI. The CDR3 loop is CASGETLNQPQHF. The DNA for the CDR3 is TGTGCCAGCGGGGAGACCCTGAATCAGCCCCAGCATTTT.

This clonotype was picked up many times. The chain has TRBV7-2 and TRBJ2-7; TRBD1 is a possible D gene (6 bases). V lost 2 bases and J lost 3, with 8 bases in between. From germline, CDR1 is SGHTA and CDR2 FQGNSA. The CDR3 has 13 amino acids. The CDR3 spells CASSLWTDYEQYF. The CDR3 DNA follows: TGTGCCAGCAGCTTATGGACAGACTACGAGCAGTACTTC.

This clonotype was picked up many times. The chain has TRBV29-1 and TRBJ2-1; 10 bases line up with TRBD1. The V and J ends lost 1 base and 6 bases, in that order; junction bases with no gene match: 3. CDR3 length equals 14 residues. Germline V gene lookup returns CDR1 SQVTM and CDR2 ANQGSEA. CDR3 loop: CSVEGTGGGNEQFF. The CDR3 nucleotides are TGCAGCGTTGAAGGGACAGGGGGTGGCAATGAGCAGTTCTTC.

There are many counts of this clonotype. The chain combines TRBV5-1 with TRBJ1-1; no firm D call. The germline gives CDR1 SGHRS, CDR2 YFSETQ. The CDR3 contains 14 residues. V was clipped by 2 bases and J by 0 bases, with 8 bases between them. Written as DNA, the CDR3 is TGCGCCAGCAGCTTAGACACGATGAACACTGAAGCTTTCTTT. Translation: CASSLDTMNTEAFF.

CDR3 sequence reads: CASSAPRSSSYNEQFF. The CDR3 DNA sequence: TGTGCCAGCAGTGCCCCCAGGAGCTCCTCCTACAATGAGCAGTTCTTC. The chain employs TRBV6-2 or TRBV6-3 and TRBJ2-1; D uncertain. The CDR3 has 16 residues. Trimming removed 5 bases from V and 0 bases from J, with 14 bases in between. CDR1 and CDR2 from the germline V gene are MNHEY and SVGEGT.

V and J are TRBV6-1 and TRBJ1-4; possibly TRBD1 for D (5 bases). The germline V gene encodes CDR1 MNHNS and CDR2 SASEGT. V gave up 6 bases and J gave up 4 bases, with 18 bases separating them. The CDR3 covers 16 residues. The CDR3 DNA reads TGTGCCAGCAGGTCCAACAACCGGGGGAATAATGAAAAACTGTTTTTT. This sequence encodes CASRSNNRGNNEKLFF.

V is TRBV14 and J is TRBJ1-2, with a weak D call TRBD1 (6 bases). Germline values: CDR1 SGHDN, CDR2 FVKESK. The CDR3 runs 13 residues. V was shortened by 1 base and J by 6 bases, with 9 bases between the two germline ends. The CDR3 DNA is TGTGCCAGCAGCCAAGGCAGGGGAGATGGCTACACCTTC. The encoded protein is CASSQGRGDGYTF.

This clonotype was seen only a few times. This chain uses TRBV6-1 with TRBJ2-7; D perhaps matches TRBD1 (6 bases). In germline, CDR1 is MNHNS, CDR2 SASEGT. The CDR3 is made up of 15 amino acids. The ends were cut back, 4 bases at V and 2 bases at J, with 15 bases in the middle. Here the CDR3 DNA reads TGTGCCAGCAGTGTCGGTGACAGGCTGACCTACGAGCAGTACTTC. Translated: CASSVGDRLTYEQYF.

This clonotype came up many times. This rearrangement joins TRBV28 to TRBJ2-3, with D possibly matching TRBD2 (6 bases). CDR3 length: 12 residues. Germline V gene lookup returns CDR1 MDHEN and CDR2 SYDVKM. The V gene lost 4 bases and the J gene lost 4 bases, with 6 bases spanning the gap. The CDR3 here is CASSWGADTQYF. DNA for the CDR3: TGTGCCAGCAGTTGGGGGGCAGATACGCAGTATTTT.

Many counts were recorded for this clonotype. The chain uses TRBV24-1 and TRBJ2-3; 7 bases align to TRBD2. In germline, CDR1 is KGHDR, CDR2 SFDVKD. The CDR3 totals 14 residues. Trimming took 6 bases from V and 5 from J; bases not matched to a gene: 7. CDR3 DNA: TGTGCCACCAGTCGGGAGGCCAAGGGAGATACGCAGTATTTT. Translation: CATSREAKGDTQYF.

This chain joins TRBV19 and TRBJ2-5, with 11 bases matching TRBD1. The germline gives CDR1 LNHDA, CDR2 SQIVND (reference sequence). The CDR3 is made up of 15 amino acids. The J segment lost 2 bases and the V segment lost 6 bases, leaving 5 bases of the junction unmatched. CDR3: CASSGQGAGQETQYF. CDR3 in DNA: TGTGCCAGTAGCGGACAGGGGGCTGGGCAAGAGACCCAGTACTTC.

There are many counts of this clonotype. The chain joins TRBV12-3 or TRBV12-4 to TRBJ2-1; no clear D. The CDR3 covers 12 residues. V was pared by 3 bases and J by 9 bases, with 9 bases between. The chain's CDR3 is CASSFGGTEQFF. The CDR3 DNA follows: TGTGCCAGCAGTTTTGGCGGTACTGAGCAGTTCTTC.

This clonotype was seen at least ten times. V usage is TRBV7-2 and J usage is TRBJ2-3; TRBD2 agrees at 9 bases. Trimming at V came to 6 bases and at J to 2 bases, leaving 9 bases not matched to a gene. The germline V gene encodes CDR1 SGHTA and CDR2 FQGNSA. CDR3 length equals 16 residues. The CDR3 DNA reads as TGTGCCAGCAGACTAGACGCGGGAGGGACCACAGATACGCAGTATTTT. Protein product: CASRLDAGGTTDTQYF.

This clonotype came up many times. The chain couples TRBV20-1 to TRBJ2-3, with D tentatively TRBD2 (5 bases). CDR1 is DFQATT and CDR2 is SNEGSKA in the germline V gene (reference sequence). The CDR3 has 16 residues. Trimming removed 3 bases at V and 4 bases at J, with 20 bases between. CDR3 loop: CSASCFSEGCADTQYF. The CDR3 DNA reads as TGCAGTGCTAGTTGTTTCTCTGAGGGCTGCGCAGATACGCAGTATTTT.

This clonotype was found many times. The chain uses TRBV20-1 and TRBJ2-1; TRBD1 matches at 8 bases. Germline V gives CDR1 DFQATT, CDR2 SNEGSKA (reference sequence). This CDR3 contains 14 residues. The junction had 12 bases not matched to a gene; V was cut back by 6 bases and J by 8 bases. CDR3 in DNA: TGCAGTGCCCCGACACCGAGGACAGGGCATGAGCAGTTCTTC. Protein sequence: CSAPTPRTGHEQFF.

J is TRBJ2-7 and V is TRBV14, with D hard to call. The CDR3 contains 14 residues. Germline CDR1 is SGHDN and CDR2 is FVKESK. Trimming cost V 1 base and J 3 bases, with 10 bases left between them. CDR3 amino acids: CASSQAPRNYEQYF. The CDR3 nucleotides read TGTGCCAGCAGCCAAGCCCCCAGGAACTACGAGCAGTACTTC.

This clonotype was observed many times. The gene calls are TRBV30 and TRBJ2-3, with D uncertain. Germline V gene sequence: CDR1 GTSNPN, CDR2 SVGIG (reference sequence). The CDR3 loop spans 11 amino acids. V dropped 3 bases and J dropped 2 bases, with 3 bases sitting between them. The CDR3 DNA is TGTGCCTGGAGAGTCACAGATACGCAGTATTTT. This gives the protein CAWRVTDTQYF.

In its sample, this clonotype was seen many times. This chain uses TRBV24-1 with TRBJ2-2; D perhaps matches TRBD1 (5 bases). Trimming shortened V by 2 bases and J by 3 bases, and 9 bases separated the two germline ends. The germline V gene encodes CDR1 KGHDR and CDR2 SFDVKD. There are 15 residues in the CDR3. Here the CDR3 DNA reads TGTGCCACCAGTGATTGGCAGGGCGACACCGGGGAGCTGTTTTTT. As protein: CATSDWQGDTGELFF.

There are many counts of this clonotype. The J gene is TRBJ2-5, the V gene TRBV11-2; 7 bases match TRBD1. V was pared by 5 bases and J by 1 base, with 7 bases of the junction left unmatched. CDR3 length: 15 residues. CDR1 SGHAT and CDR2 FQNNGV come from the germline V gene. The CDR3 reads CASSPFDRAQETQYF. CDR3 nucleotides: TGTGCCAGCAGCCCTTTCGACAGGGCCCAAGAGACCCAGTACTTC. The full variable domain, rest sourced from reference TRBV11-2 and TRBJ2-5, is EAGVAQSPRYKIIEKRQSVAFWCNPISGHATLYWYQQILGQGPKLLIQFQNNGVVDDSQLPKDRFSAERLKGVDSTLKIQPAKLEDSAVYLCASSPFDRAQETQYFGPGTRLLVL.